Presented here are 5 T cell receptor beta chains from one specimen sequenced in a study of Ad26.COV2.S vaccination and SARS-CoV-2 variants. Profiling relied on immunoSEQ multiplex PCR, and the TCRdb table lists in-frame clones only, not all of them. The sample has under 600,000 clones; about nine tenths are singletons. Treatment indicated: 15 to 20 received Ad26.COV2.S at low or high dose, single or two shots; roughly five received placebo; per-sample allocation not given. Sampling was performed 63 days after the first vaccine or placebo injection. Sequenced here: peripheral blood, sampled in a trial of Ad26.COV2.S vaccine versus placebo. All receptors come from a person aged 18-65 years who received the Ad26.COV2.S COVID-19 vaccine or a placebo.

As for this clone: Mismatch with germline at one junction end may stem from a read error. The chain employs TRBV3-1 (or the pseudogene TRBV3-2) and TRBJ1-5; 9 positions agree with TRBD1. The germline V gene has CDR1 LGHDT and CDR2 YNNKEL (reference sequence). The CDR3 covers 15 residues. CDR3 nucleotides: TGTGCCAGCAGCCACGACAGGGGGATAAATCGGCCCCAGCATTTT. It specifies CASSHDRGINRPQHF.

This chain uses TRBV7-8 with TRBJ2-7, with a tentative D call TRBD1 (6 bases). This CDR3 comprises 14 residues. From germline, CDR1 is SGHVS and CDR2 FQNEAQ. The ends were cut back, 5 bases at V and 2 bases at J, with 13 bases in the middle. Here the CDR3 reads CASSREQGTYEQYF. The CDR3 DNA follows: TGTGCCAGCAGCCGAGAACAGGGAACCTACGAGCAGTACTTC.

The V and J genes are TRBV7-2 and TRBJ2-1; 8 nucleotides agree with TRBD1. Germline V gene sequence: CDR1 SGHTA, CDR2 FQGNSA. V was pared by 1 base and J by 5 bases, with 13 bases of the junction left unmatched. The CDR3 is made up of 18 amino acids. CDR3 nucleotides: TGTGCCAGCAGCTTAGAACAGTCCAGGGGGCGATCGGACAATGAGCAGTTCTTC. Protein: CASSLEQSRGRSDNEQFF.

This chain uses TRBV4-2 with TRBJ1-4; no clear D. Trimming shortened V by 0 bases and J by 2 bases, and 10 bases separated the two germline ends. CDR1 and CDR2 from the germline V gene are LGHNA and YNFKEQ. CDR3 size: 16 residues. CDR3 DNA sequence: TGTGCCAGCAGCCAAGATGGATTTCGTACTAATGAAAAACTGTTTTTT. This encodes CASSQDGFRTNEKLFF.

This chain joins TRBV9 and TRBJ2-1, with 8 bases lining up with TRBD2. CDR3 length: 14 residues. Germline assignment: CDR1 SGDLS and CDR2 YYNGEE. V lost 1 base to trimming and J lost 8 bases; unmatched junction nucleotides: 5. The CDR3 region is CASSVSLGGDEQFF. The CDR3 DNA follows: TGTGCCAGCAGCGTATCACTCGGGGGGGATGAGCAGTTCTTC.